Listed below are T cell receptor beta chains from one sample, sequenced in a study of T cell changes during pregnancy in multiple sclerosis. The table came from immunoSEQ multiplex PCR; TCRdb's copy has only in-frame clones and leaves some out. The sample includes about 46,000 clones, approximately 91% of them seen just once. Sequenced material: CD8+ T cells from peripheral blood mononuclear cells, taken after pregnancy. The receptors were sampled from a female donor with multiple sclerosis, enrolled in a pregnancy study. Each CDR3 is given with its conserved first and last residue. D genes are given only for firm matches. The listing skips clone size in some rows; elsewhere it reads once, few, many or a size class.

V: TRBV9
size: -
length: 16
J: TRBJ2-7
D: TRBD2
CDR3: CASSAGGGLGSYEQYF
DNA: TGTGCCAGCAGCGCCGGGGGGGGGCTGGGTTCCTACGAGCAGTACTTC

V: TRBV27
size: -
length: 14
J: TRBJ1-4
D: -
CDR3: CASSSAATNEKLFF
DNA: TGTGCCAGCAGTTCCGCGGCAACTAATGAAAAACTGTTTTTT

V: TRBV10-3
size: -
length: 14
J: TRBJ2-2
D: TRBD1
CDR3: CAIWVTGGTGELFF
DNA: TGTGCCATCTGGGTTACAGGGGGCACCGGGGAGCTGTTTTTT

V: TRBV5-8
size: -
length: 14
J: TRBJ2-7
D: TRBD1
CDR3: CASSSRDREGEQYF
DNA: TGTGCCAGCAGCTCCCGGGACAGGGAAGGCGAGCAGTACTTC

V: TRBV9
size: -
length: 11
J: TRBJ2-3
D: -
CDR3: CASSVTEMQYF
DNA: TGTGCCAGCAGCGTCACGGAGATGCAGTATTTT

V: TRBV5-6
size: -
length: 12
J: TRBJ1-2
D: -
CDR3: CASLDRHYGYTF
DNA: TGTGCCAGCCTAGACAGGCACTATGGCTACACCTTC

V: TRBV9
size: -
length: 13
J: TRBJ2-5
D: -
CDR3: CASSPRRVQTQYF
DNA: TGTGCCAGCAGCCCCAGGCGGGTACAGACCCAGTACTTC

V: TRBV28
size: -
length: 14
J: TRBJ1-1
D: TRBD1
CDR3: CASSLGQGVTEAFF
DNA: TGTGCCAGCAGTCTTGGACAGGGTGTGACTGAAGCTTTCTTT

V: TRBV5-6
size: -
length: 18
J: TRBJ1-5
D: -
CDR3: CASSFGSGDNFHNQPQHF
DNA: TGTGCCAGCAGCTTCGGTTCAGGGGACAACTTCCACAATCAGCCCCAGCATTTT

V: TRBV4-2
size: -
length: 17
J: TRBJ2-5
D: TRBD2
CDR3: CASSQAWFSGVQETQYF
DNA: TGTGCCAGCAGCCAAGCTTGGTTTAGCGGGGTACAAGAGACCCAGTACTTC

V: TRBV19
size: -
length: 16
J: TRBJ2-3
D: -
CDR3: CASSIAGRHRPDTQYF
DNA: TGTGCCAGTAGTATCGCGGGGAGACATCGCCCAGATACGCAGTATTTT

V: TRBV5-6
size: once
length: 14
J: TRBJ2-5
D: TRBD1
CDR3: CASSEGQTVETQYF
DNA: TGTGCCAGCAGTGAGGGACAGACTGTAGAGACCCAGTACTTC

V: TRBV25-1
size: -
length: 14
J: TRBJ2-7
D: -
CDR3: CASGGGGDSYEQYF
DNA: TGTGCCAGCGGGGGAGGAGGGGACTCCTACGAGCAGTACTTC

V: TRBV6-1
size: -
length: 15
J: TRBJ2-6
D: -
CDR3: CASSERVSGANVLTF
DNA: TGTGCCAGCAGTGAACGGGTTTCTGGGGCCAACGTCCTGACTTTC

V: TRBV7-6
size: -
length: 15
J: TRBJ1-5
D: -
CDR3: CASSMTPGFNQPQHF
DNA: TGTGCCAGCAGCATGACACCGGGATTCAATCAGCCCCAGCATTTT

V: TRBV7-8
size: -
length: 13
J: TRBJ2-1
D: -
CDR3: CASSRRDSNEQFF
DNA: TGTGCCAGCAGCCGCCGGGACTCCAATGAGCAGTTCTTC

V: TRBV7-2
size: -
length: 15
J: TRBJ2-7
D: -
CDR3: CASSLVEGASYEQYF
DNA: TGTGCCAGCAGCTTAGTGGAGGGGGCCTCCTACGAGCAGTACTTC

V: TRBV2
size: -
length: 13
J: TRBJ1-3
D: TRBD1
CDR3: CASSEGTGFTIYF
DNA: TGTGCCAGCAGTGAAGGGACAGGGTTTACCATATATTTT

V: TRBV9
size: -
length: 14
J: TRBJ2-6
D: -
CDR3: CASSLAGGANVLTF
DNA: TGTGCCAGCAGCCTGGCGGGAGGGGCCAACGTCCTGACTTTC

V: TRBV27
size: -
length: 15
J: TRBJ2-7
D: -
CDR3: CASSLGPGLPYEQYF
DNA: TGTGCCAGCAGTTTGGGGCCAGGATTGCCGTACGAGCAGTACTTC

V: TRBV4-1
size: -
length: 15
J: TRBJ2-7
D: -
CDR3: CASSQDGHEPYEQYF
DNA: TGCGCCAGCAGCCAAGATGGTCACGAGCCCTACGAGCAGTACTTC

V: TRBV7-6
size: -
length: 16
J: TRBJ2-6
D: -
CDR3: CASSIPVPSGANVLTF
DNA: TGTGCCAGCAGCATACCGGTCCCCTCTGGGGCCAACGTCCTGACTTTC